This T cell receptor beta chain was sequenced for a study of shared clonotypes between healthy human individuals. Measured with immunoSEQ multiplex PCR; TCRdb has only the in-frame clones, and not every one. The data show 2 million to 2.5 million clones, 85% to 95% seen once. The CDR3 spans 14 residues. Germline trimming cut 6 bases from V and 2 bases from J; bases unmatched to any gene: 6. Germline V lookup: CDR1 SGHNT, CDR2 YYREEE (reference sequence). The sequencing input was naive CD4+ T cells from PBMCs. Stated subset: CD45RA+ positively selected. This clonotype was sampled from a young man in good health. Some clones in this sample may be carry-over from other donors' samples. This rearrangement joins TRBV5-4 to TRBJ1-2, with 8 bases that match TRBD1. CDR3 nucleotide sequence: TGTGCCAGCATCCCTTCAGGGGGCAACTATGGCTACACCTTC. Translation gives CASIPSGGNYGYTF.